These 27 T cell receptor beta chains came from one sample sequenced in a study of blood T cell repertoires in COVID-19 (dated by TCRdb to 2018 to 2020). Library construction relied on the immunoSEQ multiplex PCR assay. Not all clones reach the TCRdb copy of this immuneACCESS table, which keeps in-frame sequences only. Checked studies attribute under half of the gap to unresolved V genes and leave the rest unexplained. The sample has about 170,000 clones on record, just under 85% of them singletons. Of the sample, roughly 7.5% falls within the top ten clones. The sample consisted of peripheral blood. The receptors here all came from a man aged 40-50 years who had recovered from COVID-19.

The V call is TRBV19, the J call TRBJ2-3, with TRBD1 matching 7 bases. J lost 4 bases, V lost 3 bases, and 22 bases had no gene match. This CDR3 spans 20 amino acids. Germline CDR1 reads LNHDA; CDR2 reads SQIVND (reference sequence). CDR3 DNA: TGTGCCAGTAGTATTTCGACAGGGTACTTGGCGGGTAACGACCCAGATACGCAGTATTTT. Protein sequence: CASSISTGYLAGNDPDTQYF.

Here the CDR3 reads CASSARLLGTPPYEQYF. Here the CDR3 DNA reads TGTGCCAGCAGCGCCCGTTTGCTGGGGACTCCCCCCTACGAGCAGTACTTC. The genes are TRBV7-8 and TRBJ2-7; D might be TRBD2 (6 bases). The CDR3 has 17 amino acids. CDR1 is SGHVS, CDR2 FQNEAQ, per germline. With 5 bases removed from V and 2 bases from J, the gap between germline ends came to 22 bases.

The chain combines TRBV12-2 with TRBJ1-1. TRBV12-2 is assigned pseudogene status. There are 14 residues in the CDR3. CDR3 sequence: CASRLVAGNTEAFF. The CDR3 region has the DNA TGTGCAAGTCGCTTAGTTGCGGGGAACACTGAAGCTTTCTTT.

The gene calls are TRBV10-3 and TRBJ2-5; D possibly corresponds to TRBD1 (5 bases). The germline V and J ends were trimmed by 0 bases and 2 bases, with 13 bases remaining between them. CDR1 and CDR2 (germline): ENHRY, SYGVKD. This CDR3 contains 16 residues. The CDR3 region has the DNA TGTGCCATCAGTGAGTCTGGAGTAAGACAGCAAGAGACCCAGTACTTC. Translating it yields CAISESGVRQQETQYF.

CDR3 DNA sequence: TGTGCCAGTAGTACTTCAGGGGCCCCTACAACTAATGAAAAACTGTTTTTT. It specifies CASSTSGAPTTNEKLFF. The chain has TRBV19 and TRBJ1-4, with D possibly matching TRBD1 (6 bases). The CDR3 runs to 17 residues. Germline CDR1 is LNHDA and CDR2 is SQIVND (reference sequence). V was clipped by 4 bases and J by 0 bases, with 15 bases between them.

The gene calls are TRBV7-2 and TRBJ1-2, with 9 bases fitting TRBD1. With 5 bases clipped from V and 7 bases from J, the junction kept 5 bases outside the gene matches. The CDR3 has 13 amino acids. Germline CDR1 is SGHTA and CDR2 is FQGNSA. CDR3 amino acids: CASSVGQGGGYTF. Here the CDR3 DNA reads TGTGCCAGCAGCGTGGGACAGGGAGGTGGCTACACCTTC.

This clone has more than one count but fewer than ten. The chain recombines TRBV6-6 with TRBJ2-7; perhaps TRBD1 as D (6 bases). The CDR3 is 15 residues long. Germline CDR1 and CDR2: MNHNY and SVGAGI (reference sequence). With 0 bases removed from V and 4 bases from J, the gap between germline ends came to 13 bases. CDR3 in amino acids: CASSYSQGMLYEQYF. In nucleotides, the CDR3 is TGTGCCAGCAGTTACTCCCAGGGGATGTTGTACGAGCAGTACTTC.

The chain has TRBV4-2 and TRBJ2-3; D gene uncertain. V was trimmed by 0 bases and J by 1 base, leaving 5 bases between them. The CDR3 totals 14 residues. Germline V lookup: CDR1 LGHNA, CDR2 YNFKEQ. The CDR3, as DNA: TGTGCCAGCAGCCAAGAACGGGGCACAGATACGCAGTATTTT. Translation gives CASSQERGTDTQYF.

The chain links TRBV6-6 to TRBJ2-5; weak D call: TRBD2 (6 bases). The CDR3 has 14 amino acids. Germline V gene data show CDR1 as MNHNY and CDR2 as SVGAGI (reference sequence). Trimming shortened V by 5 bases and J by 5 bases, and 15 bases separated the two germline ends. The CDR3 sequence: CASSPRGEEETQYF. The CDR3 DNA follows: TGTGCCAGCAGTCCCCGAGGGGAGGAGGAGACCCAGTACTTC.

The chain uses TRBV6-5 and TRBJ2-6; D might be TRBD2 (7 bases). The germline V gene encodes CDR1 MNHEY and CDR2 SVGAGI. The V end was cut by 6 bases, the J end by 1 base, with 10 bases between. CDR3 length equals 15 residues. The chain's CDR3 is CASSEGGSGANVLTF. The CDR3 coding sequence is TGTGCCAGCAGCGAGGGGGGGTCTGGGGCCAACGTCCTGACTTTC.

The chain carries TRBV10-3 and TRBJ1-1, with D perhaps TRBD1 (5 bases). Germline-derived CDR1 and CDR2 are ENHRY and SYGVKD. V gave up 2 bases and J gave up 7 bases, with 11 bases separating them. This CDR3 contains 13 residues. The CDR3 sequence: CAISERSRGEAFF. DNA for the CDR3: TGTGCCATCAGTGAGAGAAGTAGGGGTGAAGCTTTCTTT.

This clone was picked up one time. V and J are TRBV18 and TRBJ1-4; 7 nucleotides align to TRBD1. The germline gives CDR1 KGHSH, CDR2 LQKENI. The J segment lost 6 bases and the V segment lost 4 bases, leaving 5 bases of the junction unmatched. The CDR3 is 14 amino acids. CDR3 region: CASSLGTDYEKLFF. The CDR3 DNA reads TGTGCCAGCTCACTAGGGACAGACTATGAAAAACTGTTTTTT. Supplemented by reference TRBV18 and TRBJ1-4, the full variable domain reads NAGVMQNPRHLVRRRGQEARLRCSPMKGHSHVYWYRQLPEEGLKFMVYLQKENIIDESGMPKERFSAEFPKEGPSILRIQQVVRGDSAAYFCASSLGTDYEKLFFGSGTQLSVL.

The sample holds a few counts of this clone. The V and J genes are TRBV27 and TRBJ1-2, with TRBD1 matching over 7 bases. The V and J ends lost 8 bases and 4 bases, in that order; junction bases with no gene match: 10. There are 14 residues in the CDR3. Germline CDR1 and CDR2: MNHEY and SMNVEV (reference sequence). The CDR3 sequence is CASGTSTGAYGYTF. Here the CDR3 DNA reads TGTGCCAGCGGAACCTCCACAGGGGCCTATGGCTACACCTTC.

The chain recombines TRBV2 with TRBJ2-7; D unresolved. V shed 7 bases and J shed 7 bases, with 17 bases lying between them. This CDR3 has 13 residues. Per germline, CDR1 SNHLY and CDR2 FYNNEI. The CDR3 coding sequence is TGTGCCAGCATCCAGACAACACGTCGAGAGCAGTACTTC. It encodes CASIQTTRREQYF.

The chain links TRBV5-6 to TRBJ1-2, with 10 bases fitting TRBD1. Germline loops: CDR1 SGHDT, CDR2 YYEEEE. V lost 4 bases, J lost 0 bases, and 3 bases stayed unmatched. This CDR3 is built from 15 residues. For the CDR3, the DNA is TGTGCCAGCAGCACAGGACAGGGGGCTAACTATGGCTACACCTTC. It is translated as CASSTGQGANYGYTF. Variable domain in full (rest from reference TRBV5-6 and TRBJ1-2): DAGVTQSPTHLIKTRGQQVTLRCSPKSGHDTVSWYQQALGQGPQFIFQYYEEEERQRGNFPDRFSGHQFPNYSSELNVNALLLGDSALYLCASSTGQGANYGYTFGSGTRLTVV.

The V and J genes are TRBV12-3 or TRBV12-4 and TRBJ2-2; no definite D call. The CDR3 contains 12 residues. With 3 bases removed from V and 7 bases from J, the gap between germline ends came to 6 bases. CDR3 protein: CASSFSGGELFF. DNA of the CDR3: TGTGCCAGCAGTTTCTCCGGCGGGGAGCTGTTTTTT.

This chain connects TRBV6-2 or TRBV6-3 to TRBJ2-3, with D perhaps TRBD2 (7 bases). The CDR3 covers 18 residues. The germline V and J ends were trimmed by 0 bases and 0 bases, with 16 bases remaining between them. CDR1 MNHEY and CDR2 SVGEGT come from the germline V gene. CDR3: CASSYSRGGGTSTDTQYF. As DNA, the CDR3 is TGTGCCAGCAGTTACTCGAGAGGGGGGGGAACTAGCACAGATACGCAGTATTTT.

V is TRBV6-6 and J is TRBJ1-6; no reliable D call. CDR1 is MNHNY and CDR2 is SVGAGI in the germline V gene (reference sequence). This CDR3 region has 13 residues. The germline V and J ends were trimmed by 7 bases and 6 bases, with 10 bases remaining between them. Here the CDR3 reads CASNPQLNSPLHF. The DNA for the CDR3 is TGTGCCAGCAACCCACAGCTTAATTCACCCCTCCACTTT.

The CDR3 loop is CASGLGAAGYTF. The CDR3 DNA is TGTGCTAGTGGTTTAGGGGCCGCTGGCTACACCTTC. The chain joins TRBV12-5 to TRBJ1-2; D is possibly TRBD1 (5 bases). Germline V lookup: CDR1 LGHNT, CDR2 FRNRAP. The V and J ends lost 3 bases and 7 bases respectively, with 9 bases between them. This CDR3 comprises 12 residues.

This clone was detected only once. J is TRBJ1-1 and V is TRBV5-6, with D unclear. Trimming removed 1 base from V and 7 bases from J, with 8 bases in between. This CDR3 contains 12 residues. Germline lookup yields CDR1 SGHDT and CDR2 YYEEEE. The CDR3 sequence: CASSLRGNEAFF. The CDR3 DNA reads TGTGCCAGCAGCTTGAGAGGAAATGAAGCTTTCTTT.

The CDR3 protein is CASSSGQGLTNYGYTF. In DNA form, the CDR3 reads TGTGCCAGCAGCTCGGGACAGGGACTTACTAACTATGGCTACACCTTC. The chain uses TRBV7-9 and TRBJ1-2; 9 positions match TRBD1. This CDR3 is 16 amino acids long. Trimming cost V 4 bases and J 0 bases; bases outside gene matches: 6. In germline, CDR1 is SEHNR, CDR2 FQNEAQ (reference sequence).

The chain uses TRBV19 and TRBJ2-7, with 9 bases lining up with TRBD1. The germline CDR1 and CDR2 sequences are LNHDA and SQIVND (reference sequence). V shed 5 bases, J shed 3 bases, and the junction held 2 bases outside the gene matches. The CDR3 is made up of 13 amino acids. CDR3 nucleotide sequence: TGTGCCAGTAGTTGGACAGGGGACTACGAGCAGTACTTC. Translation gives CASSWTGDYEQYF.

J is TRBJ2-3 and V is TRBV19, with 9 bases fitting TRBD1. Germline-derived CDR1 and CDR2 are LNHDA and SQIVND (reference sequence). The CDR3 has 18 amino acids. V was clipped by 3 bases and J by 4 bases; unmatched bases: 14. The CDR3 loop is CASSMYSPGTGMADTQYF. The CDR3 region has the DNA TGTGCCAGTAGTATGTACTCCCCCGGGACAGGGATGGCAGATACGCAGTATTTT. The full variable domain, completed using reference TRBV19 and TRBJ2-3, is DGGITQSPKYLFRKEGQNVTLSCEQNLNHDAMYWYRQDPGQGLRLIYYSQIVNDFQKGDIAEGYSVSREKKESFPLTVTSAQKNPTAFYLCASSMYSPGTGMADTQYFGPGTRLTVL.

The chain links TRBV19 to TRBJ2-3; 7 nucleotides agree with TRBD1. Germline V gene data show CDR1 as LNHDA and CDR2 as SQIVND (reference sequence). J was trimmed by 6 bases and V by 3 bases; bases with no gene match: 12. This CDR3 is 16 amino acids long. The CDR3 nucleotides are TGTGCCAGTAGTATGCTCTTCAGGGGGAATATGGATACGCAGTATTTT. Translating gives CASSMLFRGNMDTQYF.

The chain employs TRBV18 and TRBJ2-1; 11 bases are shared with TRBD2. The germline V gene has CDR1 KGHSH and CDR2 LQKENI. Losses at the gene ends were 1 base for V and 5 bases for J; bases not matched to a gene: 4. This CDR3 is 16 amino acids long. For the CDR3, the DNA is TGTGCCAGCTCACCACTACTAGCGGGGGCCAACAATGAGCAGTTCTTC. Residues: CASSPLLAGANNEQFF. The full variable domain, its missing parts supplied by reference TRBV18 and TRBJ2-1, is NAGVMQNPRHLVRRRGQEARLRCSPMKGHSHVYWYRQLPEEGLKFMVYLQKENIIDESGMPKERFSAEFPKEGPSILRIQQVVRGDSAAYFCASSPLLAGANNEQFFGPGTRLTVL.

This rearrangement joins TRBV6-2 or TRBV6-3 to TRBJ2-3; D is unresolved. Germline CDR1 reads MNHEY; CDR2 reads SVGEGT. CDR3 size: 17 residues. The ends were cut back, 5 bases at V and 0 bases at J, with 18 bases in the middle. The CDR3 nucleotides are TGTGCCAGCAGTACCCCTGCCACAGTTTCTAGCACAGATACGCAGTATTTT. This encodes CASSTPATVSSTDTQYF.

This clone was seen a few times. The chain links TRBV6-6 to TRBJ1-2, with no clear D. V gave up 4 bases and J gave up 4 bases, with 10 bases separating them. The CDR3 covers 13 residues. The germline gives CDR1 MNHNY, CDR2 SVGAGI (reference sequence). The CDR3 region is CASSSQVAYGYTF. The CDR3, as DNA: TGTGCCAGCAGTTCTCAGGTGGCCTATGGCTACACCTTC.